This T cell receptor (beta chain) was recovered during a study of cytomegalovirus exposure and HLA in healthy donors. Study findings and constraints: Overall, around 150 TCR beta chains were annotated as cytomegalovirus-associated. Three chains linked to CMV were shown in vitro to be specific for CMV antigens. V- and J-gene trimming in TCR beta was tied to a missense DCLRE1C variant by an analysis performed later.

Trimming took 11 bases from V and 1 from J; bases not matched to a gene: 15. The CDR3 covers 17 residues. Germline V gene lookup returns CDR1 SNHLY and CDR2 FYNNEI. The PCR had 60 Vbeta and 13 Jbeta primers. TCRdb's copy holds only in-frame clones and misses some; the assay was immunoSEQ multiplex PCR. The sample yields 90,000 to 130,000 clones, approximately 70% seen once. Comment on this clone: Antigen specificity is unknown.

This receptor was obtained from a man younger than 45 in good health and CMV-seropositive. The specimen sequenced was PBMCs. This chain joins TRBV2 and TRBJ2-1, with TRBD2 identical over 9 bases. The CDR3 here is CAGIGGGGARSYNEQFF. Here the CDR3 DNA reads TGTGCCGGGATAGGGGGCGGGGGGGCCCGGTCCTACAATGAGCAGTTCTTC.